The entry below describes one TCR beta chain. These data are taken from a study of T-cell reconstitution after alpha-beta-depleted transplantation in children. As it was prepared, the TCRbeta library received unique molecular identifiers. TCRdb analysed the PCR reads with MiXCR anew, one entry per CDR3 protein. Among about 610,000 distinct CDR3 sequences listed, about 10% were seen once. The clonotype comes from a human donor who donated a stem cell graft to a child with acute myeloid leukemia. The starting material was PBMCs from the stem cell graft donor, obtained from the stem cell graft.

CDR3 DNA sequence: TGCAGCGTTGAAGGGGACAGGGGACTAAATGAGCAGTTCTTC. Encoded protein: CSVEGDRGLNEQFF. The V gene is TRBV29-1, the J gene TRBJ2-1; 10 bases line up with TRBD1. The CDR3 covers 14 residues. The germline V gene has CDR1 SQVTM and CDR2 ANQGSEA. Trimming at V came to 1 base and at J to 7 bases, leaving 4 bases not matched to a gene.